A selection of T cell receptor beta chains follows, all from one sample in a study of identical twins. TCRdb reprocessed the 5' RACE reads with MiXCR, giving one entry per CDR3 protein. This table holds some 1,600,000 distinct CDR3 sequences, more than 30% found once. Sequencing used cord blood. Receptor source: a newborn girl in good health. Each CDR3 is given without its conserved first and last residue. Fields, in order: V gene, J gene, CDR3 protein.

TRBV4-2,TRBJ2-5,ASSQDPGVQETQY
TRBV9,TRBJ1-2,ASSVMRGDGYT
TRBV25-1,TRBJ2-4,ASSEGRGSIQY
TRBV7-2,TRBJ2-2,ASSPWGIPTGELF
TRBV9,TRBJ1-5,ASSGTAYSNQPQH
TRBV5-6,TRBJ2-3,ASSGQGTTDTQY
TRBV2,TRBJ1-4,ASSEVFASGRFIHNEKLF
TRBV5-1,TRBJ2-3,ASRGAGGSEDTDTQY
TRBV4-1,TRBJ1-5,ASSRLRNQPQH
TRBV2,TRBJ2-7,ASSDGRYYEQY
TRBV9,TRBJ2-1,ASSVAGGLSYNEQF
TRBV5-1,TRBJ1-2,ASREAYGYT
TRBV6-5,TRBJ2-5,ASSRAGGETQY
TRBV27,TRBJ1-2,ASSFSRGAGGYGYT
TRBV13,TRBJ1-1,ASSPEDTEAF
TRBV20-1,TRBJ1-2,SAPDRKTNYGYT
TRBV10-3,TRBJ1-1,AISEWQGTEAF
TRBV5-5,TRBJ1-2,ASSLVGATNYGYT
TRBV20-1,TRBJ2-7,SATYSATATYEQY
TRBV30,TRBJ1-5,AWQGGKNRDYSNQPQH
TRBV4-2,TRBJ1-2,ASSQESAFPGGYT
TRBV28,TRBJ2-1,ASSPGLAGVQSIYNEQF
TRBV12-3/TRBV12-4,TRBJ1-5,AVSRQGSNQPQH
TRBV27,TRBJ2-1,ASSWSGASNEQF
TRBV2,TRBJ2-2,ASRVLAVNTGELF
TRBV24-1,TRBJ2-1,ATSTGTPGNEHF
TRBV24-1,TRBJ2-5,ATSDFSRTGRETQY
TRBV7-2,TRBJ2-7,ASSLRTSPFDEQY
TRBV10-3,TRBJ2-2,AISEFGVGNGGELF
TRBV6-1,TRBJ2-6,ASSLRGPSLSGANVLT
TRBV29-1,TRBJ2-3,SVRQGAIDTQY
TRBV20-1,TRBJ1-2,SARLFRPGHHNYGYT
TRBV6-6,TRBJ2-1,ASSYSARLACNGQF
TRBV5-1,TRBJ2-7,ASSPDGTYEQY
TRBV11-2,TRBJ2-5,ASSQPTSGGPQETQY
TRBV27,TRBJ2-7,ASSFGPSQGEQY
TRBV4-1,.,ARSQGRLALYNEQY
TRBV4-2,.,ASSQSGGAYHEQY
TRBV4-1,TRBJ1-5,ASSHFPMVGNQPQH
TRBV4-2,TRBJ1-5,ASSHRQGNQPQH
TRBV7-9,TRBJ2-1,ASSSRWRGGSEQF
TRBV20-1,TRBJ1-5,SALRDRGQPQH
TRBV2,TRBJ2-5,ASSLGRLQETQY
TRBV5-1,TRBJ2-3,AGSFRSTDTQY
TRBV27,TRBJ2-5,ATAGGWEQY
TRBV6-1,TRBJ1-5,ASRPTQGNQPQH
TRBV10-3,TRBJ1-2,AISDRTGGWSRDMKGYT
TRBV3-1,TRBJ2-7,ASSRGQGGIYEQY
TRBV10-3,TRBJ2-1,AVSSYNEQF
TRBV2,TRBJ1-1,ASSEFGEQNTEAF
TRBV21-1,TRBJ2-2,ASSTQAADNTGELF
TRBV24-1,TRBJ2-3,ATSDPRLSGADTQY
TRBV4-2,TRBJ2-1,ASSPTSILVNNEQF
TRBV20-1,TRBJ1-5,SARDGGTGGNQPQH
TRBV19,TRBJ2-1,ASSIQSGGGINEQF